The clone carrying this TCR beta chain appeared once. The data derive from a study of cytomegalovirus exposure and HLA in healthy donors. Primers: 60 Vbeta forward and 13 Jbeta reverse. Produced via immunoSEQ multiplex PCR; TCRdb's table is partial and in-frame only. The table includes around 150,000 clones, around 74% detected once. Germline V gene lookup returns CDR1 SGHRS and CDR2 YFSETQ. V trimming: 3 bases; J trimming: 3 bases; junction bases outside the gene matches: 3. The CDR3 has 15 amino acids. The TCR was taken from a female donor in good health and CMV-seronegative. Sequenced material: PBMCs. The chain uses TRBV5-1 and TRBJ2-2, with 9 bases matching TRBD1. This chain's CDR3 is CASSSDRGDTGELFF. CDR3 nucleotide sequence: TGCGCCAGCAGCTCAGACAGGGGGGACACCGGGGAGCTGTTTTTT.